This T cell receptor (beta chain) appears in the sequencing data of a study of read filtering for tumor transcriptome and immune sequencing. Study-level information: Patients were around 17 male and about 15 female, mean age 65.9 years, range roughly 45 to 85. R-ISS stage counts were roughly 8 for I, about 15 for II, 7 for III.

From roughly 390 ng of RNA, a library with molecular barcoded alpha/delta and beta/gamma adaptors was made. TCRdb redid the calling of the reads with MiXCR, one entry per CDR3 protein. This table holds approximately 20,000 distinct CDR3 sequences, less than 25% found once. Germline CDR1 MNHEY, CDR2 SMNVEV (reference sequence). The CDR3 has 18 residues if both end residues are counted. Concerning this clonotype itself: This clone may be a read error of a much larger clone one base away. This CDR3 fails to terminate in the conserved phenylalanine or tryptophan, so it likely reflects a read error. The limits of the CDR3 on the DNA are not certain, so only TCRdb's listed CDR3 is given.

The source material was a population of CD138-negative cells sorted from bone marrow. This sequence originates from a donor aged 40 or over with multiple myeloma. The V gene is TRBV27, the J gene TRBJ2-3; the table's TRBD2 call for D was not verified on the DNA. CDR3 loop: CASSLIGVAGVWADTRYS.